This T cell receptor (beta chain) came from a study of blood T cell repertoires in COVID-19. This table comes from immunoSEQ multiplex PCR, and its TCRdb copy is limited to in-frame clones, with some not included. The repertoire holds about 53,000 clones, about three quarters seen once, with 43% in the top ten. V dropped 6 bases and J dropped 5; count of bases not matched to a gene: 2. CDR3 size: 12 residues. This sequence originates from a man aged 70 or older with active or convalescent COVID-19. The rearrangement links TRBV12-3 or TRBV12-4 to TRBJ2-3; 7 bases map to TRBD2. Sequencing was performed on peripheral blood. The DNA for the CDR3 is TGTGCCAGCAGAGTAGCGGGAGATACGCAGTATTTT. Its translation is CASRVAGDTQYF.